What follows are 11 T cell receptor beta chains derived from one specimen sequenced in a study of T cell responses to AZD1222 COVID-19 vaccine. Profiling relied on immunoSEQ multiplex PCR, and the TCRdb table lists in-frame clones only, not all of them. The sample holds 80,000 to 90,000 clones; around 90% are singletons and the top ten take about 3%. Source: peripheral blood, taken on day 0 of AZD1222 vaccination. Every receptor here comes from an adult in good health.

This clone was picked up one time. The chain links TRBV6-5 to TRBJ2-7; 7 bases match TRBD1. V lost 5 bases, J lost 0 bases, and 7 bases stayed unmatched. The CDR3 consists of 15 residues. Germline V gene lookup returns CDR1 MNHEY and CDR2 SVGAGI. The CDR3 sequence: CASSKAGTVSYEQYF. CDR3 bases: TGTGCCAGCAGTAAGGCCGGGACAGTCTCCTACGAGCAGTACTTC.

The chain uses TRBV19 and TRBJ1-5; possible D gene TRBD1, 5 bases. This CDR3 has 12 residues. Germline CDR1 is LNHDA and CDR2 is SQIVND (reference sequence). Trimming pared 7 bases from V and 7 bases from J, leaving 11 bases between. CDR3 amino acids: CASKDRGQPQHF. CDR3 DNA sequence: TGTGCCAGTAAGGACCGGGGCCAGCCCCAGCATTTT. Full variable domain (outside the CDR3, taken from reference TRBV19 and TRBJ1-5): DGGITQSPKYLFRKEGQNVTLSCEQNLNHDAMYWYRQDPGQGLRLIYYSQIVNDFQKGDIAEGYSVSREKKESFPLTVTSAQKNPTAFYLCASKDRGQPQHFGDGTRLSIL.

This sequence joins TRBV12-1 and TRBJ1-2. TRBV12-1 is a recognized pseudogene. The CDR3 spans 15 residues. The CDR3 nucleotides read TGTGCCAGCAGCGGACGCCCCAATTATAATTCTGGCTACACCTTC. Encoded protein: CASSGRPNYNSGYTF.

As DNA, the CDR3 is TGTGCCAGCAGCAAAGAGGGACAGGGAAGCACAGATACGCAGTATTTT. Translating it yields CASSKEGQGSTDTQYF. The V gene is TRBV21-1, the J gene TRBJ2-3; the table names TRBD1, a call not compared with the DNA. TRBV21-1 is a pseudogene locus. This CDR3 comprises 16 residues.

The chain carries TRBV5-1 and TRBJ2-3, with D hard to call. V lost 4 bases and J 0 bases, leaving 12 bases between the germline ends. Germline loops: CDR1 SGHRS, CDR2 YFSETQ. CDR3 size: 15 residues. The CDR3, as DNA: TGCGCCAGCAGCAATAACGGACCAAGCACAGATACGCAGTATTTT. This codes for CASSNNGPSTDTQYF. Together with reference TRBV5-1 and TRBJ2-3, the CDR3 gives the full variable domain: KAGVTQTPRYLIKTRGQQVTLSCSPISGHRSVSWYQQTPGQGLQFLFEYFSETQRNKGNFPGRFSGRQFSNSRSEMNVSTLELGDSALYLCASSNNGPSTDTQYFGPGTRLTVL.

The chain employs TRBV29-1 and TRBJ2-1; 7 nucleotides align to TRBD1. Germline loops: CDR1 SQVTM, CDR2 ANQGSEA. This CDR3 contains 13 residues. The V and J ends lost 8 bases and 5 bases, in that order; junction bases with no gene match: 9. In nucleotides, the CDR3 is TGCAGCTCTCTGACAGGGTCCCACAATGAGCAGTTCTTC. It translates to CSSLTGSHNEQFF.

The genes are TRBV7-3 and TRBJ2-1; weak D call: TRBD2 (5 bases). The V gene lost 5 bases and the J gene lost 10 bases, with 12 bases spanning the gap. The germline V gene has CDR1 SGHTA and CDR2 FQGTGA. CDR3 length: 12 residues. In nucleotides, the CDR3 is TGTGCCAGCAGCCCTCCCGGGGAGGAGCAGTTCTTC. The encoded protein is CASSPPGEEQFF.

In its sample, this clone was seen a few times. The chain joins TRBV7-6 to TRBJ2-6; D gene ambiguous. Trimming left V 1 base short and J 2 bases short, with 12 bases between. Germline V gene lookup returns CDR1 SGHVS and CDR2 FNYEAQ. This CDR3 is 17 amino acids long. The CDR3 loop reads CASSLEATAAGANVLTF. The CDR3 bases are TGTGCCAGCAGCTTAGAGGCAACGGCAGCTGGGGCCAACGTCCTGACTTTC. Combining the CDR3 with reference TRBV7-6 and TRBJ2-6 gives the whole variable domain GAGVSQSPRYKVTKRGQDVALRCDPISGHVSLYWYRQALGQGPEFLTYFNYEAQQDKSGLPNDRFSAERPEGSISTLTIQRTEQRDSAMYRCASSLEATAAGANVLTFGAGSRLTVL.

This rearrangement joins TRBV5-6 to TRBJ1-1; D is perhaps TRBD1 (5 bases). The V and J ends lost 0 bases and 1 base respectively, with 7 bases between them. Per germline, CDR1 SGHDT and CDR2 YYEEEE. This CDR3 region has 14 residues. CDR3 sequence: CASSLVGTNTEAFF. CDR3 in DNA: TGTGCCAGCAGCTTGGTGGGGACGAACACTGAAGCTTTCTTT.

J is TRBJ2-7 and V is TRBV28; D tentatively fits TRBD1 or TRBD2 (7 bases each). Germline CDR1 MDHEN, CDR2 SYDVKM. V lost 3 bases and J 6 bases, leaving 18 bases between the germline ends. The CDR3 is 15 amino acids. CDR3 DNA: TGTGCCAGCAGTTTTCAGGGAGGGGGCGGTTCCGAGCAGTACTTC. Protein product: CASSFQGGGGSEQYF.

V and J are TRBV7-3 and TRBJ2-6, with D tentatively TRBD1 (5 bases). The germline V gene encodes CDR1 SGHTA and CDR2 FQGTGA. The V end lost 1 base, the J end lost 1 base, and 14 bases lay between the germline ends. The CDR3 is made up of 18 amino acids. CDR3 DNA sequence: TGTGCCAGCAGCTTAAAGGGGCCGACTGGTTCTGGGGCCAACGTCCTGACTTTC. Its protein product is CASSLKGPTGSGANVLTF.